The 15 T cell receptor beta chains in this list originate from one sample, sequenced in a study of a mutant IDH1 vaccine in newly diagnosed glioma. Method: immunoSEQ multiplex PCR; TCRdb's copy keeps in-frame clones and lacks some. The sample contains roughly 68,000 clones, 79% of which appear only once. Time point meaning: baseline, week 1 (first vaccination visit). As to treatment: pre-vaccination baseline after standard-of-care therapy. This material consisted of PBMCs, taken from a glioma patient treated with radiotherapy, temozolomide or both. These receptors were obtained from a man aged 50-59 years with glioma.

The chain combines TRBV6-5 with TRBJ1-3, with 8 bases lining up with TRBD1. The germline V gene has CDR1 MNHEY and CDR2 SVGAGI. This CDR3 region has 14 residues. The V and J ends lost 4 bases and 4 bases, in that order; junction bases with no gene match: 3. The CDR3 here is CASSWTGRGNTIYF. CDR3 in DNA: TGTGCCAGCAGTTGGACAGGGAGAGGAAACACCATATATTTT.

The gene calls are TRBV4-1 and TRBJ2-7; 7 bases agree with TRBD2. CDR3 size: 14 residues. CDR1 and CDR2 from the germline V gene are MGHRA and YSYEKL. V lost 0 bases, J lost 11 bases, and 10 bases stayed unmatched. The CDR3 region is CASSQEGVGREKYF. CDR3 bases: TGCGCCAGCAGCCAAGAAGGGGTAGGGAGGGAGAAGTACTTC.

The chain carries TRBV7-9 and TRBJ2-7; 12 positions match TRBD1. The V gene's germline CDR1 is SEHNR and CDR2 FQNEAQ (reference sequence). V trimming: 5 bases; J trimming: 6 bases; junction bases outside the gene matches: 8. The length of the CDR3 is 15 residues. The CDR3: CASSLSGTGGGEQYF. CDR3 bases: TGTGCCAGCAGCCTATCCGGGACAGGGGGCGGCGAGCAGTACTTC.

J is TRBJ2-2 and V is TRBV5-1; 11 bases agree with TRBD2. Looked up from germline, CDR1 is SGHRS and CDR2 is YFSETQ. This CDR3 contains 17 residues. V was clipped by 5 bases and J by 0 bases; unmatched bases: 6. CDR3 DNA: TGCGCCAGCAGGCCCCTGACTAGCGGGACGAACACCGGGGAGCTGTTTTTT. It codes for CASRPLTSGTNTGELFF.

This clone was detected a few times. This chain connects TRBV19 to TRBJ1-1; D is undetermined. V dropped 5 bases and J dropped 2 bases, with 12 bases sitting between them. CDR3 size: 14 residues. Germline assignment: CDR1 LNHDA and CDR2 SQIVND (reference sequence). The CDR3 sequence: CASSQRTGNTEAFF. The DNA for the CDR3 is TGTGCCAGTAGTCAACGGACCGGTAACACTGAAGCTTTCTTT.

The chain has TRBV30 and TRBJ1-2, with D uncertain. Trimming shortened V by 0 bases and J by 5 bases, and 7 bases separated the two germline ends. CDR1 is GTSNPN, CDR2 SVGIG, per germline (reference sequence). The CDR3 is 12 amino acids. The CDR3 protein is CAWSVRGYGYTF. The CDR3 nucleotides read TGTGCCTGGAGTGTACGGGGTTATGGCTACACCTTC.

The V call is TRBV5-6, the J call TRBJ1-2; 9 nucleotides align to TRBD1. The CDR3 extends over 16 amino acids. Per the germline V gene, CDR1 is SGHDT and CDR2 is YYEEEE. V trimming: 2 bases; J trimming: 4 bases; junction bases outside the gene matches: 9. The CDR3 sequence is CASSFLPGQGGYGYTF. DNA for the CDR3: TGTGCCAGCAGCTTTCTCCCGGGACAGGGAGGCTATGGCTACACCTTC.

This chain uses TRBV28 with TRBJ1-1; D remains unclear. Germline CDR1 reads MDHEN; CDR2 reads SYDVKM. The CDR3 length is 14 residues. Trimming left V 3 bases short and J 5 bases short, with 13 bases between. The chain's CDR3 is CASSLSLGVTEAFF. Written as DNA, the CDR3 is TGTGCCAGCAGTTTGAGTTTGGGTGTGACTGAAGCTTTCTTT.

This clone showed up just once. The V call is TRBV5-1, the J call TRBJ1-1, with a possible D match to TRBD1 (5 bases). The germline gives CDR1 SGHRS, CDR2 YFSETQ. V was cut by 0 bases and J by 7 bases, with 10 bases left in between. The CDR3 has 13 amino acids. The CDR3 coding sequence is TGCGCCAGCAGCTTGGCAGGGAACGGTGAAGCTTTCTTT. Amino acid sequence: CASSLAGNGEAFF.

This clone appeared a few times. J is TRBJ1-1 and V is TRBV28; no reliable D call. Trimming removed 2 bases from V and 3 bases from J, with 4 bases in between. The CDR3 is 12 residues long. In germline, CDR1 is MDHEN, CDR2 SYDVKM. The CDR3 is CASSLRYTEAFF. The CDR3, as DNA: TGTGCCAGCAGTTTACGGTACACTGAAGCTTTCTTT.

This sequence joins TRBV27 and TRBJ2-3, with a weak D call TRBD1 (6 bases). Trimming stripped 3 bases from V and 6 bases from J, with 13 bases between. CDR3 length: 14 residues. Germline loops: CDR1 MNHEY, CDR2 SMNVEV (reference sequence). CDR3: CASSLGQGYDTQYF. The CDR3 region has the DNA TGTGCCAGCAGTTTGGGTCAGGGGTACGATACGCAGTATTTT.

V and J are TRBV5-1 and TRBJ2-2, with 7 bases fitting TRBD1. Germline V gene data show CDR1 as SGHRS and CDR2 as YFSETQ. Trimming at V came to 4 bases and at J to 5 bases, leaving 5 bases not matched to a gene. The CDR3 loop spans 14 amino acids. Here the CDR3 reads CASSPRTGTGELFF. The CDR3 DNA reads TGCGCCAGCAGCCCCCGGACAGGTACCGGGGAGCTGTTTTTT.

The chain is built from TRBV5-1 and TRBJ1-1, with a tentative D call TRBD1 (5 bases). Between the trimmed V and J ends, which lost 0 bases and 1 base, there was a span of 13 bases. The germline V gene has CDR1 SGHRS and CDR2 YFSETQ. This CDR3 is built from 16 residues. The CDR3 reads CASSLGAGSGNTEAFF. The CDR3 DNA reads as TGCGCCAGCAGCTTGGGTGCAGGGTCAGGGAACACTGAAGCTTTCTTT.

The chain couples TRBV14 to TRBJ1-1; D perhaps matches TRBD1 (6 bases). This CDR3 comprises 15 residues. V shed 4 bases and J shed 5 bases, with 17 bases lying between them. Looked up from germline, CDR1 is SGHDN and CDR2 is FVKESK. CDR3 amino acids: CASSPQGTGKTEAFF. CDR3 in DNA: TGTGCCAGCAGCCCGCAGGGAACAGGGAAAACTGAAGCTTTCTTT. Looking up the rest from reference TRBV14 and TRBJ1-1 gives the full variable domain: EAGVTQFPSHSVIEKGQTVTLRCDPISGHDNLYWYRRVMGKEIKFLLHFVKESKQDESGMPNNRFLAERTGGTYSTLKVQPAELEDSGVYFCASSPQGTGKTEAFFGQGTRLTVV.

In DNA, the CDR3 is TGTGCCAGCAGCCAAATGGGACGGAGCTATGGCTACACCTTC. Its protein product is CASSQMGRSYGYTF. The chain couples TRBV4-2 to TRBJ1-2, with D tentatively TRBD1 (5 bases). Deletions cut 2 bases from V and 4 bases from J, with 11 bases between. CDR3 length: 14 amino acids. CDR1 and CDR2 from the germline V gene are LGHNA and YNFKEQ.